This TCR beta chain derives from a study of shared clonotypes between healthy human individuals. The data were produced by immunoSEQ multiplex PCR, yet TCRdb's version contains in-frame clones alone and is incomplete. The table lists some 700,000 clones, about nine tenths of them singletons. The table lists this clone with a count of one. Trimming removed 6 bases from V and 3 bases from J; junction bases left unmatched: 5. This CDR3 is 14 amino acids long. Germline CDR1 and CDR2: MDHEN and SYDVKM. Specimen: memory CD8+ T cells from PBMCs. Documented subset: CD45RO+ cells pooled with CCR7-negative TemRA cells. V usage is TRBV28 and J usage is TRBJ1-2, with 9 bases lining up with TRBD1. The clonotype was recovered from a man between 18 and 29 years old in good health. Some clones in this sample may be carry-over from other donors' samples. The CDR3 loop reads CASSPTGGDYGYTF. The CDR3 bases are TGTGCCAGCAGCCCGACAGGGGGAGACTATGGCTACACCTTC.